The present entry profiles one T cell receptor beta chain with its context. The data originate from a study of blood T cell repertoires in COVID-19. Study overall: Italy, Spain and the United States were the sources of the convalescent and acute COVID-19 samples. T cells, B-cell-depleted T cells, or PBMCs supplied cDNA or gDNA.

Some clones are missing from TCRdb's copy, which holds only in-frame ones; the method was immunoSEQ multiplex PCR. The sample has 350,000 to 450,000 clones; approximately 89% are singletons. Across 20 to 25 US areas, participants ranged in age from roughly 18 to 95 years. Up to 2 weeks before entering the study, exposed participants had met a COVID-19 case. Trimming left V 4 bases short and J 5 bases short, with 20 bases between. The CDR3 runs to 16 residues. Per germline, CDR1 LGHDT and CDR2 YNNKEL (reference sequence). The chain uses TRBV3-1 (or the pseudogene TRBV3-2) and TRBJ2-5; D uncertain. The receptor's source is a woman in her thirties or forties who had been exposed to COVID-19. The specimen was PBMCs or T cells enriched from blood (not recorded which). The DNA for the CDR3 is TGTGCCAGCAGCCGAGACACACCCACAACCAGGGAGACCCAGTACTTC. This codes for CASSRDTPTTRETQYF.